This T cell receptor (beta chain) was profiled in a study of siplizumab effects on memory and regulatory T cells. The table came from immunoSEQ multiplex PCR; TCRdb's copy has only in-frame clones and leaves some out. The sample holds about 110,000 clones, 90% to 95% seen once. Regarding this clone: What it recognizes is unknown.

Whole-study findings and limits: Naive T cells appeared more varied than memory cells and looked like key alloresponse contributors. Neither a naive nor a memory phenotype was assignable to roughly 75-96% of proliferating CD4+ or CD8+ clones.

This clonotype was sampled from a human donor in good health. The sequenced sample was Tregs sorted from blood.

As DNA, the CDR3 is TGCGCCAGCAGTCCGGGACTAGGGGCCCGCGATGGCGAGCAGTACTTC. Its translation: CASSPGLGARDGEQYF. The rearrangement uses TRBV5-1 and TRBJ2-7; 8 nucleotides line up with TRBD2. The CDR3 is made up of 16 amino acids. The ends lost 5 bases at V and 6 bases at J; junction bases unmatched: 16. Germline CDR1 is SGHRS and CDR2 is YFSETQ. Filled out from reference TRBV5-1 and TRBJ2-7, the complete variable domain reads KAGVTQTPRYLIKTRGQQVTLSCSPISGHRSVSWYQQTPGQGLQFLFEYFSETQRNKGNFPGRFSGRQFSNSRSEMNVSTLELGDSALYLCASSPGLGARDGEQYFGPGTRLTVT.